These T cell receptor beta chains were read from a single sample in a study of cytomegalovirus exposure and HLA in healthy donors. Sequencing used immunoSEQ multiplex PCR; TCRdb keeps in-frame clones, though not all of them. This sample has 150,000 to 200,000 clones; about four fifths occur once, and the top ten carry around 0.99%. Specimen: PBMCs. These TCRs come from a middle-aged woman in good health and CMV-seronegative. Each CDR3 is given with its conserved first and last residue. Each record gives: J gene, clone size, D gene, V gene, CDR3 protein, CDR3 DNA. The D gene is left open where the match is weak. The size of a clone is reported for some rows only, either as once, few or many, or as a class for expanded clones.

>TRBJ2-1|NA|NA|TRBV7-2
CASSLAGSYNEQFF
TGTGCCAGCAGCTTGGCGGGGTCATACAATGAGCAGTTCTTC
>TRBJ2-2|NA|TRBD2|TRBV4-1
CASSPGLALGTGELFF
TGCGCCAGCAGCCCCGGACTAGCCCTAGGCACCGGGGAGCTGTTTTTT
>TRBJ1-6|NA|NA|TRBV25-1
CASSPDSNSPLHF
TGTGCCAGCAGCCCCGACAGTAATTCACCCCTCCACTTT
>TRBJ2-5|few|TRBD2|TRBV4-3
CASSQDPGLAEETQYF
TGCGCCAGCAGCCAAGATCCCGGACTAGCAGAAGAGACCCAGTACTTC
>TRBJ1-1|NA|NA|TRBV7-9
CASSLETNKGATEAFF
TGTGCCAGCAGCTTAGAGACCAATAAAGGGGCCACTGAAGCTTTCTTT
>TRBJ2-3|NA|NA|TRBV30
CARRRAGGTDTQYF
TGTGCCCGCCGACGAGCGGGTGGCACAGATACGCAGTATTTT
>TRBJ2-2|few|NA|TRBV11-2
CASSPYRETGELFF
TGTGCCAGCAGCCCGTACAGGGAGACCGGGGAGCTGTTTTTT
>TRBJ2-7|NA|TRBD2|TRBV19
CASSIEGLVDEQYF
TGTGCCAGTAGTATAGAAGGACTAGTCGACGAGCAGTACTTC
>TRBJ1-1|NA|TRBD1|TRBV6-1
CASSVLGTASNTEAFF
TGTGCCAGCAGTGTCCTAGGGACAGCGAGCAACACTGAAGCTTTCTTT
>TRBJ2-1|NA|TRBD2|TRBV15
CATSIRLAGIGDEQFF
TGTGCCACCAGCATTAGACTAGCGGGTATAGGGGATGAGCAGTTCTTC
>TRBJ1-2|once|TRBD1|TRBV7-8
CASSPRTGRGYTF
TGTGCCAGCAGCCCGCGGACAGGGAGGGGCTACACCTTC
>TRBJ1-2|NA|TRBD1|TRBV7-6
CASSPGAQGGYTF
TGTGCCAGCAGCCCCGGGGCACAGGGGGGCTACACCTTC
>TRBJ2-3|NA|TRBD2|TRBV9
CASTRRAGGADTQYF
TGTGCCAGCACCCGGAGAGCGGGAGGAGCAGATACGCAGTATTTT
>TRBJ2-3|NA|TRBD1|TRBV7-3
CASSLTGQGADTQYF
TGTGCCAGCAGCTTAACGGGGCAGGGGGCAGATACGCAGTATTTT
>TRBJ1-2|few|TRBD1|TRBV29-1
CSVGQGLSANYGYTF
TGCAGCGTGGGACAGGGCCTCTCCGCTAACTATGGCTACACCTTC
>TRBJ2-1|NA|NA|TRBV4-3
CASSQDGAGHRNEQFF
TGCGCCAGCAGCCAAGATGGGGCGGGGCATCGCAATGAGCAGTTCTTC
>TRBJ1-1|NA|TRBD1|TRBV15
CATSRGGQGIEAFF
TGTGCCACCAGCAGAGGGGGACAGGGTATAGAAGCTTTCTTT
>TRBJ2-2|NA|NA|TRBV19
CASSTNPDSEELFF
TGTGCCAGTAGTACCAACCCCGATAGTGAGGAGCTGTTTTTT
>TRBJ2-6|NA|TRBD2|TRBV2
CASSAVGGRSGANVLTF
TGTGCCAGCAGCGCCGTGGGCGGGAGGTCTGGGGCCAACGTCCTGACTTTC
>TRBJ1-2|NA|NA|TRBV11-3
CASSHPQGGAIDYTF
TGTGCCAGCAGCCACCCTCAGGGAGGGGCTATTGACTACACCTTC
>TRBJ2-6|NA|NA|TRBV6-1
CASSEARASGANVLTF
TGTGCCAGCAGTGAAGCGCGGGCCTCTGGGGCCAACGTCCTGACTTTC
>TRBJ1-4|NA|NA|TRBV7-9
CASTPGTTNEKLFF
TGTGCCAGCACCCCGGGGACAACTAATGAAAAACTGTTTTTT
>TRBJ1-1|NA|NA|TRBV29-1
CSVLRGVPSAFF
TGCAGCGTCCTCAGGGGAGTCCCGTCAGCTTTCTTT
>TRBJ1-5|once|NA|TRBV5-1
CASSLAGDGQPQHF
TGCGCCAGCAGCTTGGCAGGGGATGGTCAGCCCCAGCATTTT